These 21 T cell receptor beta chains were sequenced from one sample in a study of shared clonotypes between healthy human individuals. Clones were sequenced by immunoSEQ multiplex PCR, and TCRdb holds only the in-frame ones, with some missing. The sample includes 2 million or so clones, around 95% of them seen just once. The source material was naive CD4+ T cells sorted from blood. Documented subset: CD45RA+ positively selected. These receptors all come from a man aged 18 to 30 in good health.

To note about this clone: Other DNA sequences within the sample encode an identical CDR3. The CDR3 sequence: CASSLTRNEQFF. DNA for the CDR3: TGTGCCAGCAGCTTGACTAGGAATGAGCAGTTCTTC. The V gene is TRBV7-3, the J gene TRBJ2-1, with TRBD2 as a possible D gene (6 bases). CDR1 SGHTA and CDR2 FQGTGA come from the germline V gene. Trimming removed 3 bases at V and 7 bases at J, with 7 bases between. The CDR3 spans 12 residues.

V and J are TRBV5-6 and TRBJ1-5; 8 bases match TRBD1. CDR1 is SGHDT, CDR2 YYEEEE, per germline. This CDR3 is built from 16 residues. The V and J ends lost 4 bases and 0 bases, in that order; junction bases with no gene match: 6. The CDR3 sequence is CASSPGTGRSNQPQHF. DNA for the CDR3: TGTGCCAGCAGCCCAGGGACAGGACGTAGCAATCAGCCCCAGCATTTT.

V gene TRBV4-1 combines with J gene TRBJ2-1, with 7 bases matching TRBD2. The CDR3 contains 16 residues. The V segment lost 0 bases and the J segment 0 bases; nucleotides outside the gene matches: 2. Looked up from germline, CDR1 is MGHRA and CDR2 is YSYEKL. The CDR3 is CASSQDGGGSYNEQFF. The CDR3, as DNA: TGCGCCAGCAGCCAAGATGGGGGGGGCTCCTACAATGAGCAGTTCTTC.

This clone was recorded once. The genes are TRBV4-3 and TRBJ1-4; 7 nucleotides align to TRBD1. This CDR3 spans 15 amino acids. Germline assignment: CDR1 LGHNA and CDR2 YSLEER. V shed 1 base and J 10 bases; nucleotides not matched to a gene: 9. CDR3 sequence reads: CASSQVPQGEGKLFF. In DNA, the CDR3 is TGCGCCAGCAGCCAAGTGCCTCAGGGGGAAGGAAAACTGTTTTTT.

This clone was observed once. The chain carries TRBV30 and TRBJ2-7; maybe TRBD2 (6 bases). The germline V gene has CDR1 GTSNPN and CDR2 SVGIG (reference sequence). V was trimmed by 3 bases and J by 6 bases, leaving 18 bases between them. This CDR3 comprises 14 residues. The CDR3 region is CAWSPGLGGSEQYF. Written as DNA, the CDR3 is TGTGCCTGGAGCCCGGGTCTGGGGGGATCCGAGCAGTACTTC.

The CDR3 is CNAGTSSYNEQFF. In DNA form, the CDR3 reads TGCAACGCCGGGACTAGTTCCTACAATGAGCAGTTCTTC. V usage is TRBV29-1 and J usage is TRBJ2-1, with 8 bases that match TRBD2. Germline CDR1 is SQVTM and CDR2 is ANQGSEA. This CDR3 is 13 amino acids long.

The rearrangement uses TRBV4-1 and TRBJ2-1; 11 bases line up with TRBD2. CDR3 length equals 21 residues. Germline V CDR1 and CDR2: MGHRA, YSYEKL. Unmatched junction bases numbered 13, after V lost 0 bases and J lost 0 bases. CDR3 nucleotides: TGCGCCAGCAGCCAAGAAAGTAGTACTAGCGGGGGACGGAGCTCCTACAATGAGCAGTTCTTC. Protein product: CASSQESSTSGGRSSYNEQFF.

The chain joins TRBV28 to TRBJ1-1; 7 bases fit TRBD1. CDR3 size: 16 residues. Trimming cost V 5 bases and J 1 base; bases outside gene matches: 10. CDR1 MDHEN and CDR2 SYDVKM come from the germline V gene. In nucleotides, the CDR3 is TGTGCCAGCAGTCGAGGAACCGGGACAGCGAACACTGAAGCTTTCTTT. It translates to CASSRGTGTANTEAFF.

This sequence joins TRBV6-5 and TRBJ1-4; D is uncertain. The CDR3 is 13 residues long. Trimming took 0 bases from V and 8 from J, leaving 7 bases between them. In germline, CDR1 is MNHEY, CDR2 SVGAGI. CDR3 bases: TGTGCCAGCAGTTACTCCTGGTCCGAAAAACTGTTTTTT. This sequence encodes CASSYSWSEKLFF.

For this clone: Other DNA sequences within the sample encode an identical CDR3. J is TRBJ2-5 and V is TRBV5-1; D unclear. The CDR3 is made up of 11 amino acids. Germline V gene lookup returns CDR1 SGHRS and CDR2 YFSETQ. Trimming shortened V by 4 bases and J by 5 bases, and 6 bases separated the two germline ends. The CDR3 DNA follows: TGCGCCAGCAGCATTGAGGAGACCCAGTACTTC. Translating gives CASSIEETQYF.

V and J are TRBV6-4 and TRBJ1-5; D ambiguous. V was trimmed by 5 bases and J by 7 bases, leaving 12 bases between them. This CDR3 has 13 residues. Germline CDR1 reads MRHNA; CDR2 reads SNTAGT. CDR3 region: CASSPTVRQPQHF. The CDR3 coding sequence is TGTGCCAGCAGTCCCACAGTTAGGCAGCCCCAGCATTTT.

This sequence joins TRBV4-3 and TRBJ1-2, with D possibly being TRBD1 (6 bases). CDR3 length equals 19 residues. Trimming took off 4 bases at V and 4 bases at J, with 28 bases between the two ends. Germline V gene data show CDR1 as LGHNA and CDR2 as YSLEER. DNA for the CDR3: TGCGCCAGCAGCCCCACGGGGGCGTCTTCCTTATTGGGGAGCTATGGCTACACCTTC. Its protein is CASSPTGASSLLGSYGYTF.

The chain employs TRBV4-3 and TRBJ2-2; a possible D gene is TRBD2 (5 bases). The ends were cut back, 0 bases at V and 3 bases at J, with 11 bases in the middle. Germline-derived CDR1 and CDR2 are LGHNA and YSLEER. The CDR3 length is 16 residues. The CDR3 sequence is CASSQDLYGDTGELFF. The CDR3 DNA reads as TGCGCCAGCAGCCAAGATCTGTACGGGGACACCGGGGAGCTGTTTTTT.

V is TRBV28 and J is TRBJ2-3, with 10 bases lining up with TRBD2. CDR3 length: 18 amino acids. Germline CDR1 and CDR2: MDHEN and SYDVKM. J lost 0 bases, V lost 1 base, and 7 bases had no gene match. The CDR3 spells CASSLSPSGGISTDTQYF. The DNA of the CDR3 is TGTGCCAGCAGTTTATCCCCTAGCGGGGGCATAAGCACAGATACGCAGTATTTT.

The chain combines TRBV10-3 with TRBJ2-5; TRBD1 is a possible D gene (5 bases). The CDR3 covers 13 residues. Germline V gene lookup returns CDR1 ENHRY and CDR2 SYGVKD. Trimming stripped 3 bases from V and 5 bases from J, with 10 bases between. CDR3 residues: CAISEGVRETQYF. CDR3 bases: TGTGCCATCAGTGAAGGGGTGAGGGAGACCCAGTACTTC.

The chain carries TRBV6-5 and TRBJ2-2; D remains ambiguous. The germline CDR1 and CDR2 sequences are MNHEY and SVGAGI. V lost 4 bases and J lost 8, with 11 bases in between. This CDR3 comprises 13 residues. CDR3 region: CASSSPSPGELFF. DNA for the CDR3: TGTGCCAGCAGTTCCCCCAGTCCTGGGGAGCTGTTTTTT.

This sequence joins TRBV5-1 and TRBJ2-7; D perhaps matches TRBD2 (6 bases). There are 17 residues in the CDR3. Germline CDR1 is SGHRS and CDR2 is YFSETQ. V lost 0 bases and J 1 base, leaving 17 bases between the germline ends. For the CDR3, the DNA is TGCGCCAGCAGCTTGGACGTCGGTAGCGGAAAGTCCTACGAGCAGTACTTC. This encodes CASSLDVGSGKSYEQYF.

The gene calls are TRBV5-1 and TRBJ1-2, with D maybe TRBD1 (6 bases). Germline CDR1 reads SGHRS; CDR2 reads YFSETQ. CDR3 length: 16 amino acids. V was cut by 0 bases and J by 5 bases, with 17 bases left in between. This CDR3 reads CASSLEVPGAGYGYTF. The CDR3 DNA follows: TGCGCCAGCAGCTTGGAAGTTCCGGGGGCGGGTTATGGCTACACCTTC. Together with reference TRBV5-1 and TRBJ1-2, the CDR3 gives the full variable domain: KAGVTQTPRYLIKTRGQQVTLSCSPISGHRSVSWYQQTPGQGLQFLFEYFSETQRNKGNFPGRFSGRQFSNSRSEMNVSTLELGDSALYLCASSLEVPGAGYGYTFGSGTRLTVV.

The chain recombines TRBV19 with TRBJ1-6; TRBD1 aligns across 7 bases. J was trimmed by 9 bases and V by 5 bases; bases with no gene match: 10. The CDR3 has 15 amino acids. Per germline, CDR1 LNHDA and CDR2 SQIVND (reference sequence). The chain's CDR3 is CASSSQGQILSPLHF. CDR3 in DNA: TGTGCCAGTAGTTCCCAGGGACAGATCCTTTCACCCCTCCACTTT.

The chain links TRBV7-9 to TRBJ1-6, with TRBD1 identical over 7 bases. The CDR3 has 15 residues. Germline V gene lookup returns CDR1 SEHNR and CDR2 FQNEAQ (reference sequence). The V and J ends lost 2 bases and 7 bases, in that order; junction bases with no gene match: 5. CDR3 protein: CASSLLDRDNSPLHF. CDR3 coding DNA: TGTGCCAGCAGCTTATTAGACAGGGACAATTCACCCCTCCACTTT.

The rearrangement links TRBV30 to TRBJ2-3, with unresolved D. The V end lost 6 bases, the J end lost 9 bases, and 16 bases lay between the germline ends. Germline loops: CDR1 GTSNPN, CDR2 SVGIG (reference sequence). This CDR3 comprises 12 residues. CDR3 protein: CACRAAKETQYF. As DNA, the CDR3 is TGTGCCTGTCGGGCCGCCAAGGAAACGCAGTATTTT.